This T cell receptor beta chain was sequenced in a study of blood T cell repertoires in COVID-19 (dated by TCRdb to 2019 to 2021). Looking at the study overall: Collaborator samples came from the United States, Italy and Spain and covered acute and convalescent phases of COVID-19. Nearly every sample came with metadata listing a de-identified subject ID, COVID-19 status, age in years and sex. HLA class I and class II types, where available, came from metadata supplied by the sample provider rather than from assay-based typing. Samples came from the ongoing ImmuneRACE study (first 160 participants) plus 1,254 subjects from 6 global collaborators. The prospective study material was composed of cDNA or gDNA derived from T cells, B-cell-depleted T cells, or PBMCs. The dataset comprised deeply sampled blood TCRbeta repertoires from subjects exposed to, actively infected with, or recovered from COVID-19. The repertoires were made available in a free public database intended to serve as a resource for research on the immune response to SARS-CoV-2. Broader findings and caveats from the paper: The quantity of clinical and demographic metadata differed by source and by participant and was supplied without curation.

TCRbeta CDR3 regions were amplified from genomic DNA using the immunoSEQ Assay, a bias-controlled multiplex PCR. Regarding the original processing steps: Within the assay, amplification of reference gene primers was used to estimate how many nucleated cells each sample contained. Sequence reads were collapsed and filtered to measure the absolute abundance of every unique TCRbeta CDR3 rearrangement. For each sample, productive Simpson clonality was calculated as the square root of Simpson's diversity index across productive rearrangements. TCRdb limited this immuneACCESS table to in-frame rearrangements with V and J called. A share of clones is missing; checked studies link under half to unresolved V genes, and the rest is unexplained. The V and J calls and clone size were taken over from that table, and D and trimming were inferred from the DNA. The sample data list about 220,000 clones, and around 84% of these were observed just once. Less than 7% of the sample rests with the top ten.

Remarks on this clone: No antigen is known for it. No DNA is shown, since the ends of the CDR3 on it are uncertain; the CDR3 is the one TCRdb lists.

Enrolling through a virtual design, the prospective study's participants ranged in age from roughly 18 to 95 years and lived across about two dozen United States geographic areas. In the prospective study, cohorts were assigned on the basis of participant-reported clinical history obtained from a screening survey and a study questionnaire. Recovered participants in ImmuneRACE Cohort 3 were defined as having two consecutive negative NP/OP PCR tests, clearance from a healthcare professional, or resolution of symptoms. In the prospective study, mobile phlebotomists collected whole blood, serum and a nasopharyngeal or oropharyngeal swab from each participant. Over a 2-month period, participants in the prospective study had the option of providing additional blood draws and questionnaires. Prospective study blood samples were shipped either frozen or at room temperature before DNA extraction. CDR1 SEHNR and CDR2 FQNEAQ are derived from the germline V gene (reference sequence). The CDR3, cysteine through phenylalanine, is 16 amino acids long.

The chain employs TRBV7-9 and TRBJ2-5; TRBD2 is the table's D call and was not checked against the DNA. The receptor's source is a woman in her thirties or forties who had recovered from COVID-19. Sequencing was carried out using PBMCs or T cells enriched from blood (not recorded which). The CDR3 has the sequence CASSLFGDGRLETQYF.